The 23 T cell receptor beta chains in this list originate from one sample, sequenced in a study of response to subunit inactivated influenza vaccine. Each CDR3 protein gets one entry after TCRdb re-called the RT-PCR reads with MiXCR. The table shows about 160,000 distinct CDR3 sequences, with 11% occurring only once. This material consisted of non-naive T cells sorted from PBMCs, taken more than 35 days after vaccination. The receptors shown here come from a man aged 45 to 65 who received an inactivated influenza vaccine.

This clonotype occurred a few times. The chain links TRBV20-1 to TRBJ2-7, with D maybe TRBD2 (6 bases). Trimming left V 6 bases short and J 2 bases short, with 35 bases between. The CDR3 length is 20 residues. In germline, CDR1 is DFQATT, CDR2 SNEGSKA (reference sequence). CDR3 DNA: TGCAGTGCCGCAGGTCCCTCCCGGGGCTCTTACCGGGACTCCGCCTACGAGCAGTACTTC. It yields the protein CSAAGPSRGSYRDSAYEQYF.

This clonotype has only a few counts. This chain connects TRBV20-1 to TRBJ2-2, with D perhaps assigned TRBD1 or TRBD2 (5 bases each). This CDR3 is built from 14 residues. The germline V gene encodes CDR1 DFQATT and CDR2 SNEGSKA (reference sequence). V gave up 4 bases and J gave up 4 bases, with 13 bases separating them. CDR3 DNA: TGCAGTGCTACTTACGGGACCGCCACCGGGGAGCTGTTTTTT. Translated, it gives CSATYGTATGELFF.

The V gene is TRBV20-1, the J gene TRBJ1-4, with 7 bases matching TRBD1. Germline CDR1 and CDR2: DFQATT and SNEGSKA (reference sequence). The CDR3 has 14 amino acids. V lost 4 bases and J lost 8; bases outside the gene matches: 10. CDR3 DNA sequence: TGCAGTGCTACGCAGGGGGAGATCGGGGAAAAACTGTTTTTT. Translation: CSATQGEIGEKLFF.

The chain joins TRBV6-6 to TRBJ2-7, with D hard to call. This CDR3 is 12 amino acids long. Per germline, CDR1 MNHNY and CDR2 SVGAGI (reference sequence). Trimming took off 5 bases at V and 1 base at J, with 6 bases between the two ends. The CDR3 reads CASSPMSYEQYF. CDR3 bases: TGTGCCAGCAGTCCAATGTCCTACGAGCAGTACTTC.

The table lists this clonotype with a few counts. The chain uses TRBV9 and TRBJ2-1; 9 bases are shared with TRBD2. CDR3 length: 15 residues. The germline V gene encodes CDR1 SGDLS and CDR2 YYNGEE. V lost 1 base to trimming and J lost 6 bases; unmatched junction nucleotides: 5. The CDR3 DNA is TGTGCCAGCAGCGTATCTAGCGGGGTTTTCAATGAGCAGTTCTTC. Translated, it gives CASSVSSGVFNEQFF.

The chain employs TRBV3-1 and TRBJ1-6; 7 bases align to TRBD1. The V and J ends lost 3 bases and 6 bases, in that order; junction bases with no gene match: 11. Germline V lookup: CDR1 LGHDT, CDR2 YNNKEL (reference sequence). The length of the CDR3 is 17 residues. The CDR3 loop reads CASSQSSARTGNSPLHF. CDR3 DNA sequence: TGTGCCAGCAGCCAGTCCTCCGCTAGGACAGGTAATTCACCCCTCCACTTT. Together with reference TRBV3-1 and TRBJ1-6, the CDR3 gives the full variable domain: DTAVSQTPKYLVTQMGNDKSIKCEQNLGHDTMYWYKQDSKKFLKIMFSYNNKELIINETVPNRFSPKSPDKAHLNLHINSLELGDSAVYFCASSQSSARTGNSPLHFGNGTRLTVT.

Note on this clonotype: It may be a read error: a sequence one base away is much more abundant. The chain employs TRBV5-6 and TRBJ2-5; TRBD2 might be the D (5 bases). The CDR3 is 15 amino acids. CDR1 is SGHDT and CDR2 is YYEEEE in the germline V gene. The CDR3 DNA reads as TGTGCCAACAGCCCCGAGGCTAGCCCTCAAGAGACCCAGTACTTC. Translated: CANSPEASPQETQYF.

This clonotype was detected only a few times. This chain joins TRBV7-2 and TRBJ2-5; D is perhaps TRBD2 (6 bases). This CDR3 spans 14 amino acids. V lost 6 bases to trimming and J lost 7 bases, with 18 bases between them. Per germline, CDR1 SGHTA and CDR2 FQGNSA. The CDR3 region is CASSHTLRGGTQYF. The CDR3 DNA follows: TGTGCCAGCAGTCACACCCTTAGGGGAGGGACCCAGTACTTC.

This clonotype was picked up many times. The genes are TRBV12-3 or TRBV12-4 and TRBJ2-5; D is unresolved. Trimming cost V 9 bases and J 5 bases, with 10 bases left between them. This CDR3 has 11 residues. The CDR3 DNA follows: TGTGCCAGGGGTGACGGGGAGACCCAGTACTTC. Its protein is CARGDGETQYF.

V usage is TRBV14 and J usage is TRBJ2-2; no definite D call. Germline CDR1 reads SGHDN; CDR2 reads FVKESK. There are 13 residues in the CDR3. The germline V and J ends were trimmed by 1 base and 8 bases, with 8 bases remaining between them. The CDR3: CASSQVRLGELFF. CDR3 DNA: TGTGCCAGCAGCCAAGTACGTCTAGGGGAGCTGTTTTTT.

The chain carries TRBV20-1 and TRBJ1-5; 7 bases align to TRBD1. Germline values: CDR1 DFQATT, CDR2 SNEGSKA (reference sequence). The CDR3 contains 14 residues. The ends lost 5 bases at V and 0 bases at J; junction bases unmatched: 4. CDR3 region: CSAPDRVSNQPQHF. The CDR3 nucleotides read TGCAGTGCTCCCGACAGGGTTAGCAATCAGCCCCAGCATTTT.

This clonotype has a handful of counts. CDR3 nucleotide sequence: TGTGCCATCAGTACTGATGGGGGCAACTATGGCTACACCTTC. Its protein is CAISTDGGNYGYTF. J is TRBJ1-2 and V is TRBV10-3; the D gene is possibly TRBD1 (6 bases). V lost 5 bases, J lost 2 bases, and 12 bases lay in between. Germline loops: CDR1 ENHRY, CDR2 SYGVKD. The CDR3 is made up of 14 amino acids.

This clonotype was recorded at least ten times. This rearrangement joins TRBV12-3 or TRBV12-4 to TRBJ2-1; 8 nucleotides match TRBD2. V lost 3 bases, J lost 7 bases, and 2 bases stayed unmatched. The CDR3 runs to 13 residues. CDR3 in amino acids: CASSLAGGNEQFF. The CDR3 coding sequence is TGTGCCAGCAGTTTGGCGGGAGGTAATGAGCAGTTCTTC.

The chain couples TRBV24-1 to TRBJ1-2; no clear D. Germline V CDR1 and CDR2: KGHDR, SFDVKD. CDR3 length: 13 amino acids. Deletions cut 7 bases from V and 4 bases from J, with 12 bases between. The CDR3 loop is CATSRGVGYGYTF. The DNA of the CDR3 is TGTGCCACCAGCCGGGGAGTCGGCTATGGCTACACCTTC.

The rearrangement joins TRBV6-1 to TRBJ2-7, with 7 bases aligning to TRBD1. CDR1 is MNHNS and CDR2 is SASEGT in the germline V gene. CDR3 length equals 13 residues. V lost 4 bases and J lost 6; bases outside the gene matches: 6. The CDR3 bases are TGTGCCAGCAGTGTAGACAGGGCCTCCGAGCAGTACTTC. As protein: CASSVDRASEQYF.

The V call is TRBV14, the J call TRBJ1-2, with D tentatively TRBD1 (5 bases). CDR1 is SGHDN, CDR2 FVKESK, per germline. CDR3 size: 13 residues. The V end lost 1 base, the J end lost 4 bases, and 7 bases lay between the germline ends. CDR3 bases: TGTGCCAGCAGCCAAGGGACATTCTATGGCTACACCTTC. Protein sequence: CASSQGTFYGYTF.

The chain joins TRBV20-1 to TRBJ1-1; 11 nucleotides align to TRBD1. V lost 4 bases, J lost 3 bases, and 13 bases stayed unmatched. CDR3 length equals 17 residues. Germline loops: CDR1 DFQATT, CDR2 SNEGSKA (reference sequence). The CDR3: CSANRDRGSIVYTEAFF. The CDR3 nucleotides read TGCAGTGCTAATCGGGACAGGGGGAGTATAGTATACACTGAAGCTTTCTTT.

This clonotype was detected ten times or more. The genes are TRBV6-1 and TRBJ1-4; 8 bases match TRBD1. CDR3 length equals 14 residues. Germline CDR1 is MNHNS and CDR2 is SASEGT. V trimming: 6 bases; J trimming: 7 bases; junction bases outside the gene matches: 7. The CDR3 sequence: CASSPRQGSEKLFF. The CDR3 coding sequence is TGTGCCAGCAGCCCCAGACAGGGGAGTGAAAAACTGTTTTTT.

J is TRBJ2-3 and V is TRBV5-1; D is unclear. This CDR3 is 13 amino acids long. Trimming shortened V by 2 bases and J by 7 bases, and 11 bases separated the two germline ends. CDR1 and CDR2 from the germline V gene are SGHRS and YFSETQ. The CDR3 DNA reads as TGCGCCAGCAGCTTCAGCCTAGAAAATACGCAGTATTTT. Protein product: CASSFSLENTQYF.

This clonotype has a count of ten or more. The rearrangement uses TRBV7-2 and TRBJ2-7; the match to TRBD2 covers 14 bases. The V gene's germline CDR1 is SGHTA and CDR2 FQGNSA. This CDR3 contains 15 residues. J lost 6 bases, V lost 3 bases, and 4 bases had no gene match. The CDR3 is CASSLTSGGATEQYF. CDR3 coding DNA: TGTGCCAGCAGCTTGACTAGCGGGGGGGCTACCGAGCAGTACTTC.

To note about this clonotype: A read error may produce the germline difference seen at one junction end. The chain joins TRBV20-1 to TRBJ2-3, with D hard to call. The CDR3 has 12 amino acids. The germline CDR1 and CDR2 sequences are DFQATT and SNEGSKA (reference sequence). CDR3 sequence (DNA): TGCTGTGCCGCCGTCCAGGAGCATACGCAGTATTTT. Protein: CCAAVQEHTQYF.

This clonotype showed up just a few times. The chain recombines TRBV5-1 with TRBJ2-1; D call uncertain. Germline values: CDR1 SGHRS, CDR2 YFSETQ. The germline V and J ends were trimmed by 3 bases and 0 bases, with 10 bases remaining between them. The CDR3 contains 15 residues. CDR3 nucleotides: TGCGCCAGCAGCTCGACGACCGGCTCCTACAATGAGCAGTTCTTC. This translates into CASSSTTGSYNEQFF.

This clonotype was seen ten or more times. The rearrangement links TRBV12-3 or TRBV12-4 to TRBJ1-5, with D maybe TRBD1 (5 bases). This CDR3 is built from 15 residues. Trimming took off 4 bases at V and 7 bases at J, with 17 bases between the two ends. The chain's CDR3 is CASSSLAGTGQPQHF. In nucleotides, the CDR3 is TGTGCCAGCAGTTCCCTAGCTGGGACGGGACAGCCCCAGCATTTT.